This TCR beta chain was recorded in a study of cytomegalovirus exposure and HLA in healthy donors (dated by TCRdb to about 2017). Regarding the research as a whole: An earlier analysis of approximately 640 of the donors reported 250 to 300 Gb of sequence data and roughly 110 million unique TCR beta sequences from about 179 million T cells. In the later analysis, no new phenotypic data were used to find candidate immune exposures; instead, reliance was placed on TCR beta sequences and their occurrence across donors. Typing coverage differed by locus: A, B, C, DRB1 and DQB1 were typed in about 620-640 donors, DQA1 in approximately 520, DPA1 in 606, and DPB1 in 450 to 490. To predict cytomegalovirus infection status, the study combined high-throughput TCR immunosequencing, statistical association of individual TCRs with disease status, and machine learning. An early release covering over 500 HLA-typed donors comprised approximately 300 gigabases of sequencing data and some 79 million unique TCR sequences. Every discovery cohort repertoire had been produced on one sequencing platform. The aim of the study was to test whether cataloging public T cell receptors could identify signatures of past pathogen exposure. An earlier analysis of several hundred of the donors applied high-throughput TCR beta sequencing to assess whether each TCR beta V gene segment acted as functional or pseudogenic. Of the 350 to 400 genotyped donors, approximately 80% fell in the genetic ancestry cluster associated with self-reported Caucasian donors. In a later genetic analysis, genome-wide SNP genotypes for about three fifths of the 666 donors were used, and that subset was treated as a discovery cohort. The study used immunosequencing to profile the T cell repertoires of 670 or so subjects and linked those repertoires to cytomegalovirus serostatus. Among roughly 400 genotyped donors of the cohort, an average of around 250,000 unique TCR beta nucleotide sequences was sequenced per donor, of which roughly 18% were non-productive. HLA typing included class I and class II loci at four-digit resolution. In a later analysis, previously published TCR beta repertoires from 666 donors were re-analyzed and high-resolution HLA genotyping was added so that TCR occurrence patterns could be studied. Alongside the repertoire data, information on donor age, sex, ethnicity and CMV serostatus was compiled. Roughly five DR-DQ haplotypes were handled as single units for association and clustering, since linkage in the cohort was strong. A separate validation cohort of about 110 different subjects was used in addition to the 666-subject first cohort.

The cohort comprised 710 or so healthy bone marrow donors. At the time of sampling, all cohort members were nominally healthy, though unrecorded immune exposures were likely present. The donor tested CMV seronegative and was one of the 352 seronegative cohort members. Each donor provided a peripheral blood sample, and peripheral blood mononuclear cells were used for TCR beta sequencing. Genomic DNA extraction from the blood cell samples was performed with the Qiagen DNeasy Blood Extraction Kit. Paper-wide results and their limitations: A total of roughly 160 TCR beta chains were listed by the study as associated with cytomegalovirus. Only TCR beta chains were sequenced in this cohort, and the absence of alpha or paired-chain data limited detectable features. In an earlier analysis of some 500 of the donors, most TCR beta V segments appeared in productive rearrangements about 87% or about 30% of the time, broadly matching IMGT annotations. Because HLA typing was missing for some donors at each locus, association tests included only the typed subset. In both the original and validation cohorts, the classifier was reported to diagnose cytomegalovirus status with high specificity and sensitivity. Three of the identified cytomegalovirus-associated TCR beta chains were confirmed in vitro to be specific for cytomegalovirus antigens. Across donors, most TCR sequences were observed very rarely, whereas some public TCRs were present in many individuals. According to a later analysis, parvovirus B19, influenza, CMV and Epstein-Barr virus appeared linked to several top co-occurrence clusters. In a later analysis, TCR association rates were found to vary across HLA loci, with the most associated TCRs seen for DRB1 alleles and the fewest for HLA-C alleles. Because counts were too low, roughly 16 rarely observed V segments, including chromosome 9 orphons, were excluded from the earlier analysis of a few hundred of the donors. Immune exposure information for the cohort was limited to CMV serostatus. In a later genetic analysis, a missense DCLRE1C variant was associated with V-gene and J-gene trimming of TCR beta chains, and the association was replicated in an independent cohort. Assigning TCR associations to individual alleles was difficult when HLA alleles, especially DR and DQ, strongly co-occurred. According to a later analysis, most CMV-associated TCR beta chains appeared to be HLA-restricted, and the HLA associations seemed to be driven largely by CMV exposure. Roughly uniform sequencing depth across donors was assumed in presence/absence analyses, although this assumption may not hold. Because the 87-base-pair reads could not distinguish some IMGT-functional V segments, including TRBV6-2 and TRBV6-3, those segments were excluded. According to the authors, the approach could potentially be generalized to other disease states and immunological phenotypes. Compared with equally common non-associated chains, HLA-associated TCR beta chains in a later analysis were more clonally expanded and had lower generation probabilities. A later analysis associated 15,000 to 20,000 TCR beta sequences with specific HLA alleles at a false discovery rate of 0.05. According to a later genetic analysis, donors in an Asian-associated ancestry cluster had fewer N-insertions in productive TCRs than the approximately 610-donor mean. A further reported finding was that TCR beta sequences accurately predicted the HLA-A and HLA-B alleles for most subjects in the first cohort. The sequencing pipeline was judged likely to have produced a cluster of highly shared sequence variants as a technical artifact. Correlated functional status among segregating V segments might be attributable to linkage disequilibrium, but an unknown experimental factor could not be ruled out.

About this clone itself: The target of this receptor is not known. Within one base of it there is no much larger clone, and no base qualities were kept.

Reading from cysteine to phenylalanine, the CDR3 counts 14 amino acids. The only DNA kept is the CDR3, 42 bases in frame from the first base. CDR1 and CDR2, per the germline V gene, are SGHRS and YFSETQ. Trimming leaves V shorter by 2 bases and J shorter by 6 bases, with the junction holding 4 bases beyond the gene matches. Library creation used the immunoSEQ multiplex PCR assay. For the multiplex PCR, a mixture combining 60 forward primers for TCR Vbeta segments and 13 reverse primers for TCR Jbeta segments was used. The CDR3 region of rearranged TCR beta genes was amplified from genomic DNA with a multiplex PCR assay. The Illumina HiSeq System was used to sequence the amplified TCR beta libraries as 87-base-pair reads. The source study handled its data this way. A later analysis counted approximately 84 million unique TCR beta chains across the approximately 700 repertoires, and some 11 million of these chains were shared by at least two donors. Raw reads were error-corrected and collapsed into unique sequences with a nearest-neighbor algorithm that merged closely related sequences to remove PCR and sequencing errors. CDR3 sequences were aligned to IMGT reference sequences to assign V, D and J gene segments. Each retained sequence needed at least a six-nucleotide match to both a V gene segment and a J gene segment. A rearrangement counted as productive if the CDR3 had no stop codons and remained in frame with V and J, and every other rearrangement counted as non-productive. Following IMGT convention, CDR3 was defined as the stretch from the second conserved V-encoded cysteine to the conserved J-encoded phenylalanine. In an earlier analysis of around 570 of the donors, sequences lacking an unambiguous match to a single V gene segment were excluded. In an earlier analysis of more than 500 of the donors, a V segment was called functional when productive rearrangements were above 56.7%, and segregating when the standard deviation between donors exceeded 5%. A statistical classification framework was developed to diagnose cytomegalovirus status using the catalog of TCR beta chain sequences. A later analysis assigned V and J genes by comparing TCR nucleotide sequences with IMGT/GENE-DB human TR gene sequences. A later analysis assigned CDR3 sequences and most-parsimonious VDJ recombination scenarios with the TCRdist pipeline. In a later analysis, each TCR beta chain was defined by its CDR3 amino acid sequence together with its V-gene family, and reads without a unique V-gene family were excluded. A later analysis removed 500 to 600 highly shared, low-generation-probability nucleotide sequences to deal with suspected cross-contamination and a sequencing artifact. For each public chain, a later analysis derived a clonal expansion index from normalized ranks of inferred template counts within each repertoire. In a later analysis, generation probabilities were computed using a VDJ recombination model fitted to out-of-frame rearrangements, and the results were checked against IGoR. In a later analysis, TCR-TCR, TCR-HLA and TCR-CMV co-occurrence was scored with hypergeometric tests, and a repertoire-size bias correction was applied to TCR pairs. A later analysis estimated false discovery rates by permuting HLA or CMV assignments 20 times. In a later analysis, co-occurring TCRs were grouped with DBSCAN, and TCRdist sequence similarity was added when clustering was performed within HLA-allele-positive subsets. Repertoires with fewer than 30,000 or more than 120,000 public chains, plus five repertoires with anomalous nucleotide sharing, were excluded from co-occurrence clustering. TCRdb carries this immuneACCESS record with in-frame sequences only. Its versions omit some clonotypes, under half of them owing to an unresolved V gene in the studies checked, with the rest unexplained. V, J and clone size derive from that table, while D and trimming were established from the DNA sequence. Counted in this sample were around 170,000 clones; approximately 81% of them appeared once. Jointly, the top ten make up 0.38% of the sample.

Recombination connected TRBV5-1 to TRBJ2-3, with 9 bases in between that match TRBD2. The clonotype comes from a boy aged 2-9 years in good health and CMV-seronegative. The sequenced sample was PBMCs. The bases read TGCGCCAGCAGCTTAGCGGGAGGCGGGGATACGCAGTATTTT. It codes for CASSLAGGGDTQYF.